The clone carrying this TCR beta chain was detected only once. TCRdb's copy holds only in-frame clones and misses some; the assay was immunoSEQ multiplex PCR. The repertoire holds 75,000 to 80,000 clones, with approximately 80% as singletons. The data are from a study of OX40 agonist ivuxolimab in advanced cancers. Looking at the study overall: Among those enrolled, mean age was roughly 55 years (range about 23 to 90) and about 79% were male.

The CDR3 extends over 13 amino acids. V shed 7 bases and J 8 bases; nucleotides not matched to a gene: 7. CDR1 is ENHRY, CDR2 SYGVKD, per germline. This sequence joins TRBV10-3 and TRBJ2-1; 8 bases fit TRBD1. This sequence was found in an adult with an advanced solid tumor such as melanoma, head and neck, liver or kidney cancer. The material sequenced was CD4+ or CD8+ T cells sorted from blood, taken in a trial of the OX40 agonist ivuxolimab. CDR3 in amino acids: CAITPGQGYEQFF. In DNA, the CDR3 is TGTGCCATCACTCCCGGACAGGGCTATGAGCAGTTCTTC.